This T cell receptor beta chain came from a study of shared clonotypes between healthy human individuals. TCRdb keeps only in-frame clones here, not all; method: immunoSEQ multiplex PCR. The data contain roughly 2,000,000 clones, about 93% of them singletons. Germline V lookup: CDR1 SNHLY, CDR2 FYNNEI. Trimming removed 2 bases at V and 10 bases at J, with 14 bases between. This CDR3 region has 14 residues. Cells designated naive CD8 were CD45RO-negative and were positively selected for CCR7, with terminally differentiated effector memory CD45RA+ cells excluded. Donors had no recently reported acute infections or vaccinations and were HIV-negative. The study, taken as a whole, reports: Rarefaction demonstrated incomplete sorted-subset sequencing despite large depth.

Comment on this clone: Antigen: not known.

The receptor comes from a man younger than 30 in good health. Some clones in this sample may be carry-over from other donors' samples. This chain joins TRBV2 and TRBJ1-4; no clear D. The sample was naive CD8+ T cells from PBMCs. The CDR3 nucleotides are TGTGCCAGCAGTGAATCGGTTAATTTCGGAAAACTGTTTTTT. It codes for CASSESVNFGKLFF.